The sequence of this T cell receptor (beta chain) was determined in a study of T cell repertoires in aging, cancer and after chemotherapy. Multiplex touch-down PCR with TRB-A/B primers amplified rearranged V-D-J TRB sequences. Each CDR3 protein is one row after TCRdb ran MiXCR on the multiplex PCR reads. In the table there are 6,700 or so distinct CDR3 sequences, 53% of which are singletons. Germline V CDR1 and CDR2: SGHNT, YYREEE (reference sequence). Trimming removed 1 base from V and 5 bases from J, with 10 bases in between. This CDR3 comprises 15 residues. Whole-study findings and limits: Healthy donors lost TCR diversity with age mainly through richness, cancer patients through richness and evenness. Across the chemotherapy interval, each cancer cohort showed higher median generation probability, suggesting thymic rebound. These repertoire data do not allow conclusions about immunological memory after chemotherapy.

This clonotype has a handful of counts. Its antigen is not identified. Amplification of TCR beta used genomic DNA extracted from peripheral blood. This chain joins TRBV5-4 and TRBJ1-6, with D unclear. The sequence came from a human donor with a solid tumor. Sample: blood. The CDR3 sequence is CASSLTGVDNSPLHF. CDR3 DNA: TGTGCCAGCAGCTTGACGGGAGTTGATAATTCACCCCTCCACTTT.